This T cell receptor (beta chain) came from a study of neurological immune-mediated disorders. At the level of the study: Among the roughly 35 patients with multiple sclerosis, some 30 were relapsing-remitting, while 3 were secondary progressive.

TCRdb re-called the 5' RACE reads with MiXCR, one entry per CDR3 protein. Counted here are 60,000 or so distinct CDR3 sequences, 3% to 4% occurring once; the ten biggest clones make up about 7%. This clonotype was counted ten times or more. This CDR3 spans 14 amino acids. Germline assignment: CDR1 SGHTA and CDR2 FQGNSA. The V end lost 3 bases, the J end lost 1 base, and 10 bases lay between the germline ends. The receptor comes from a woman aged 60 to 75 with multiple sclerosis. This rearrangement joins TRBV7-2 to TRBJ2-7, with a possible D match to TRBD2 (5 bases). The sample consisted of PBMCs. The CDR3 sequence is CASSFRGPSYEQYF. The CDR3 DNA is TGTGCCAGCAGCTTTCGGGGTCCTTCCTACGAGCAGTACTTC.